The 8 T cell receptor beta chains below were found in one sample sequenced in a study of shared clonotypes between healthy human individuals (dated by TCRdb to the early 2020s). Library preparation employed the immunoSEQ multiplex PCR assay. TCRdb obtained this table from immuneACCESS and retained in-frame rearrangements with V and J assigned. These tables miss some clones; where compared with another copy, unresolved V genes account for less than half of the shortfall, and the remainder is unexplained. This sample has 450,000 to 550,000 clones in its table, and 79% of those were observed once. The top ten clonotypes cover 10% to 15% of the sample. Material for sequencing was PBMCs. Every receptor here comes from a woman aged 40 to 50 in good health. Some clones in this sample may be carry-over from other donors' samples.

This chain links TRBV5-1 with TRBJ2-1; 11 nucleotides agree with TRBD2. V was clipped by 0 bases and J by 8 bases; unmatched bases: 10. The germline gives CDR1 SGHRS, CDR2 YFSETQ. The CDR3 is made up of 17 amino acids. The CDR3 loop is CASSLAVSGRDGDEQFF. The CDR3 nucleotides read TGCGCCAGCAGCTTGGCCGTTAGCGGGAGGGATGGGGATGAGCAGTTCTTC.

This sequence joins TRBV29-1 and TRBJ1-1, with TRBD1 as a possible D gene (5 bases). The CDR3 runs to 10 residues. Between the trimmed V and J ends, which lost 6 bases and 8 bases, there was a span of 10 bases. Germline lookup yields CDR1 SQVTM and CDR2 ANQGSEA. CDR3 nucleotide sequence: TGCAGCGTAGGGAGGGACGAAGCTTTCTTT. Encoded protein: CSVGRDEAFF.

This clone was picked up one time. CDR3 coding DNA: TGTGCCAGCAGTGGACCTAGCGAAGCGGGCAATGAGCAGTTCTTC. Translating gives CASSGPSEAGNEQFF. The genes are TRBV6-5 and TRBJ2-1, with a possible D match to TRBD2 (6 bases). The length of the CDR3 is 15 residues. Germline V gene sequence: CDR1 MNHEY, CDR2 SVGAGI. The V end lost 5 bases, the J end lost 6 bases, and 17 bases lay between the germline ends.

The CDR3 sequence is CASSRFLEGADGYTF. The CDR3 DNA sequence: TGTGCCAGCTCACGATTTCTGGAGGGCGCCGATGGCTACACCTTC. This sequence joins TRBV18 and TRBJ1-2; D not certain. The CDR3 spans 15 residues. Germline-derived CDR1 and CDR2 are KGHSH and LQKENI. Trimming cost V 4 bases and J 6 bases, with 18 bases left between them.

The chain joins TRBV5-1 to TRBJ2-3; TRBD2 matches 8 bases. Per the germline V gene, CDR1 is SGHRS and CDR2 is YFSETQ. The CDR3 totals 17 residues. V was clipped by 0 bases and J by 2 bases; unmatched bases: 8. This chain's CDR3 is CASSLGGSGTATDTQYF. DNA of the CDR3: TGCGCCAGCAGCTTGGGAGGTAGCGGGACGGCCACAGATACGCAGTATTTT.

The chain employs TRBV5-6 and TRBJ1-4; TRBD1 matches at 7 bases. This CDR3 has 14 amino acids. Germline V lookup: CDR1 SGHDT, CDR2 YYEEEE. Trimming cost V 4 bases and J 10 bases; bases outside gene matches: 10. CDR3 protein: CASSPGTVSGKLFF. The DNA of the CDR3 is TGTGCCAGCAGCCCAGGGACAGTTTCGGGAAAACTGTTTTTT.

The chain combines TRBV2 with TRBJ2-3; 11 bases match TRBD2. After removal of 4 bases from V and 4 bases from J, the junction contained 7 bases not matched to a gene. Germline-derived CDR1 and CDR2 are SNHLY and FYNNEI. The CDR3 runs 16 residues. CDR3 sequence reads: CASSGLAGGYADTQYF. The CDR3 DNA is TGTGCCAGCAGTGGGCTAGCGGGAGGCTATGCAGATACGCAGTATTTT.

The chain carries TRBV9 and TRBJ2-1; TRBD2 aligns across 10 bases. Looked up from germline, CDR1 is SGDLS and CDR2 is YYNGEE. This CDR3 region has 13 residues. The trim removed 1 base at V and 14 bases at J, leaving 6 bases unmatched. The CDR3 spells CASSVHSGRTKFF. The DNA for the CDR3 is TGTGCCAGCAGCGTACATAGCGGGAGGACGAAGTTCTTC.